The 26 T cell receptor beta chains reported below all come from one sample, sequenced in a study of shared T cell receptors in the human thymus. Method: immunoSEQ multiplex PCR; TCRdb's copy keeps in-frame clones and lacks some. The sample contains approximately 400,000 clones, around 93% of which appear only once. Sequencing input: thymocytes. The source of these receptors is a human donor.

This chain links TRBV4-3 with TRBJ2-5; 13 positions agree with TRBD2. This CDR3 contains 19 residues. J lost 3 bases, V lost 0 bases, and 10 bases had no gene match. From germline, CDR1 is LGHNA and CDR2 YSLEER. CDR3 nucleotide sequence: TGCGCCAGCAGCCAAGAAGGTACTAGCGGGAGGGCCGAGGAAGAGACCCAGTACTTC. Translating gives CASSQEGTSGRAEEETQYF.

The chain uses TRBV9 and TRBJ2-1, with 9 bases aligning to TRBD2. CDR3 size: 16 residues. V trimming: 5 bases; J trimming: 4 bases; junction bases outside the gene matches: 10. Per germline, CDR1 SGDLS and CDR2 YYNGEE. In nucleotides, the CDR3 is TGTGCCAGCAGTGAACGTAATAGCGGGAGTTACAATGAGCAGTTCTTC. This gives the protein CASSERNSGSYNEQFF.

This sequence joins TRBV5-4 and TRBJ2-1; 12 bases map to TRBD2. Trimming removed 3 bases from V and 7 bases from J; junction bases left unmatched: 11. Germline V gene sequence: CDR1 SGHNT, CDR2 YYREEE (reference sequence). The CDR3 contains 17 residues. For the CDR3, the DNA is TGTGCCAGCAGCTGGAGGTCCCTAGCGGGAGGGAGAAATGAGCAGTTCTTC. Protein sequence: CASSWRSLAGGRNEQFF. Based on the CDR3 plus reference TRBV5-4 and TRBJ2-1, the full variable domain is ETGVTQSPTHLIKTRGQQVTLRCSSQSGHNTVSWYQQALGQGPQFIFQYYREEENGRGNFPPRFSGLQFPNYSSELNVNALELDDSALYLCASSWRSLAGGRNEQFFGPGTRLTVL.

V is TRBV16 and J is TRBJ1-2; maybe TRBD1 (6 bases). The V gene's germline CDR1 is KGHSY and CDR2 FQNENV. V was cut by 0 bases and J by 1 base, with 18 bases left in between. The CDR3 covers 18 residues. The CDR3 sequence: CASSQSQGTSTFNYGYTF. The CDR3 region has the DNA TGTGCCAGCAGCCAATCCCAGGGGACCTCCACATTTAACTATGGCTACACCTTC.

The chain joins TRBV27 to TRBJ2-7; 12 bases line up with TRBD2. Germline values: CDR1 MNHEY, CDR2 SMNVEV (reference sequence). J gave up 6 bases and V 4 bases, and 7 bases lay outside the gene matches. The CDR3 extends over 15 amino acids. CDR3 in DNA: TGTGCCAGCAGTTGCCTAGCGGGAGGGCCGGCCGAGCAGTACTTC. This encodes CASSCLAGGPAEQYF.

The chain couples TRBV29-1 to TRBJ2-5, with 8 bases that match TRBD2. This CDR3 contains 14 residues. CDR1 SQVTM and CDR2 ANQGSEA come from the germline V gene. V shed 8 bases and J 5 bases; nucleotides not matched to a gene: 13. This CDR3 reads CSTQSASGPETQYF. CDR3 sequence (DNA): TGCAGCACCCAATCGGCTAGCGGGCCGGAGACCCAGTACTTC.

V is TRBV6-4 and J is TRBJ1-5; no definite D call. CDR3 length: 10 amino acids. V lost 7 bases and J 9 bases, leaving 7 bases between the germline ends. Germline assignment: CDR1 MRHNA and CDR2 SNTAGT. The CDR3: CASMVWPQHF. The CDR3 DNA follows: TGTGCCAGCATGGTCTGGCCCCAGCATTTT.

The chain employs TRBV19 and TRBJ2-2; the D call may be TRBD1 or TRBD2 (5 bases each). The CDR3 length is 14 residues. Trimming shortened V by 8 bases and J by 4 bases, and 14 bases separated the two germline ends. Germline V CDR1 and CDR2: LNHDA, SQIVND (reference sequence). This chain's CDR3 is CASGRGEGTGELFF. The CDR3 DNA is TGTGCCAGTGGTAGGGGAGAGGGCACCGGGGAGCTGTTTTTT.

This chain joins TRBV14 and TRBJ2-3; D is undetermined. The CDR3 has 13 residues. Germline CDR1 is SGHDN and CDR2 is FVKESK. V lost 1 base to trimming and J lost 1 base, with 3 bases between them. This CDR3 reads CASSQGRTDTQYF. The CDR3 nucleotides are TGTGCCAGCAGCCAAGGCCGCACAGATACGCAGTATTTT.

The chain recombines TRBV10-3 with TRBJ2-7, with a possible D match to TRBD2 (6 bases). The CDR3 consists of 13 residues. Between the trimmed V and J ends, which lost 10 bases and 0 bases, there was a span of 13 bases. CDR1 and CDR2 from the germline V gene are ENHRY and SYGVKD. The CDR3 sequence is CASGELVSYEQYF. DNA of the CDR3: TGTGCCAGCGGGGAACTAGTCTCCTACGAGCAGTACTTC.

V and J are TRBV27 and TRBJ2-7; 7 bases align to TRBD1. The CDR3 spans 15 residues. In germline, CDR1 is MNHEY, CDR2 SMNVEV (reference sequence). V dropped 6 bases and J dropped 0; count of bases not matched to a gene: 8. CDR3 in DNA: TGTGCCAGCAGCCGAGACAGGGTGGGCTCCTACGAGCAGTACTTC. Residues: CASSRDRVGSYEQYF.

As DNA, the CDR3 is TGTGCCAGCAGCCCCCCCGGGGGGGGGAACTATGGCTACACCTTC. Translating it yields CASSPPGGGNYGYTF. The chain carries TRBV11-2 and TRBJ1-2, with a tentative D call TRBD1 (5 bases). CDR1 is SGHAT and CDR2 is FQNNGV in the germline V gene. This CDR3 has 15 residues. V was clipped by 5 bases and J by 2 bases, with 15 bases between them.

The CDR3 reads CASSQGQGGYNEQFF. Written as DNA, the CDR3 is TGTGCCAGCAGCCAGGGACAGGGAGGCTACAATGAGCAGTTCTTC. This sequence joins TRBV9 and TRBJ2-1; 9 bases align to TRBD1. CDR1 is SGDLS and CDR2 is YYNGEE in the germline V gene. V lost 4 bases to trimming and J lost 3 bases; unmatched junction nucleotides: 5. The length of the CDR3 is 15 residues. The full variable domain, completed using reference TRBV9 and TRBJ2-1, is DSGVTQTPKHLITATGQRVTLRCSPRSGDLSVYWYQQSLDQGLQFLIQYYNGEERAKGNILERFSAQQFPDLHSELNLSSLELGDSALYFCASSQGQGGYNEQFFGPGTRLTVL.

The chain carries TRBV7-2 and TRBJ1-5; tentative D call: TRBD1 (6 bases). Looked up from germline, CDR1 is SGHTA and CDR2 is FQGNSA. The CDR3 covers 13 residues. Trimming pared 1 base from V and 6 bases from J, leaving 7 bases between. The CDR3 is CASSLEGGQPQHF. In nucleotides, the CDR3 is TGTGCCAGCAGCTTAGAGGGGGGTCAGCCCCAGCATTTT.

The gene calls are TRBV5-1 and TRBJ2-1; no clear D. CDR1 and CDR2 from the germline V gene are SGHRS and YFSETQ. The CDR3 contains 20 residues. V shed 3 bases and J shed 8 bases, with 33 bases lying between them. CDR3 loop: CASSSYPEFRRNQVCHEQFF. In DNA form, the CDR3 reads TGCGCCAGCAGCTCCTACCCCGAGTTTCGGCGAAACCAGGTTTGCCATGAGCAGTTCTTC.

This clone was recorded only once. This chain joins TRBV5-6 and TRBJ1-6, with D perhaps matching TRBD1 (5 bases). This CDR3 contains 17 residues. Trimming pared 5 bases from V and 5 bases from J, leaving 20 bases between. Germline V gives CDR1 SGHDT, CDR2 YYEEEE. DNA for the CDR3: TGTGCCAGCAGTCCTGATAGGGGAGGGCAAGATAATTCACCCCTCCACTTT. Translation gives CASSPDRGGQDNSPLHF.

As to this clone: Within the sample, other DNA sequences also encode this same CDR3. The CDR3, as DNA: TGCAGCGTTGAGGACGGAACTAATGAAAAACTGTTTTTT. This encodes CSVEDGTNEKLFF. The V gene is TRBV29-1, the J gene TRBJ1-4; no clear D gene. Per germline, CDR1 SQVTM and CDR2 ANQGSEA. The CDR3 consists of 13 residues. V was clipped by 3 bases and J by 1 base, with 6 bases between them.

The chain uses TRBV6-1 and TRBJ2-7, with 8 positions matching TRBD2. V shed 1 base and J 0 bases; nucleotides not matched to a gene: 11. The CDR3 is 18 residues long. Germline loops: CDR1 MNHNS, CDR2 SASEGT. For the CDR3, the DNA is TGTGCCAGCAGTGAAGTCTATCTATCGGGGGGGAGCTCCTACGAGCAGTACTTC. This sequence encodes CASSEVYLSGGSSYEQYF.

V gene TRBV15 combines with J gene TRBJ2-5; 9 bases match TRBD2. The germline V gene has CDR1 LNHNV and CDR2 YYDKDF (reference sequence). After removal of 8 bases from V and 0 bases from J, the junction contained 13 bases not matched to a gene. This CDR3 region has 17 residues. The CDR3 nucleotides are TGTGCCACCGCACTTGGGCTAGCGGGATCGTACCAAGAGACCCAGTACTTC. It is translated as CATALGLAGSYQETQYF.

The sample holds one count of this clone. V is TRBV28 and J is TRBJ2-7; 7 bases agree with TRBD1. Trimming removed 2 bases from V and 5 bases from J; junction bases left unmatched: 6. CDR3 length equals 14 residues. Germline CDR1 and CDR2: MDHEN and SYDVKM. Written as DNA, the CDR3 is TGTGCCAGCAGTTTAGAACAGGGGCGGCACGAGCAGTACTTC. Protein: CASSLEQGRHEQYF.

The chain is built from TRBV10-3 and TRBJ1-2; possible D gene TRBD1, 5 bases. The CDR3 sequence is 14 residues long. Trimming stripped 0 bases from V and 6 bases from J, with 11 bases between. Germline V gene sequence: CDR1 ENHRY, CDR2 SYGVKD. The CDR3 coding sequence is TGTGCCATCAGTGAGTCAGGCAGGGAGGATGGCTACACCTTC. This translates into CAISESGREDGYTF.

V usage is TRBV18 and J usage is TRBJ1-3, with D uncertain. Deletions cut 1 base from V and 0 bases from J, with 10 bases between. The V gene's germline CDR1 is KGHSH and CDR2 LQKENI. This CDR3 spans 16 amino acids. The CDR3 reads CASSPQAGSSGNTIYF. CDR3 bases: TGTGCCAGCTCACCACAAGCCGGCTCCTCTGGAAACACCATATATTTT.

The chain has TRBV29-1 and TRBJ2-7, with 7 bases aligning to TRBD1. Unmatched junction bases numbered 5, after V lost 1 base and J lost 5 bases. The CDR3 covers 13 residues. From germline, CDR1 is SQVTM and CDR2 ANQGSEA. CDR3 DNA sequence: TGCAGCGTTGAAGGACAGGGTGAGCACGAGCAGTACTTC. It yields the protein CSVEGQGEHEQYF.

The rearrangement uses TRBV19 and TRBJ2-7; 8 bases line up with TRBD2. Germline CDR1 reads LNHDA; CDR2 reads SQIVND (reference sequence). The V gene end was trimmed by 8 bases and the J gene end by 0 bases; junction bases not matched to a gene: 6. The CDR3 is 14 residues long. The CDR3 region is CASAQSGSSYEQYF. The CDR3 DNA reads TGTGCCAGTGCCCAAAGCGGGAGCTCCTACGAGCAGTACTTC.

The chain recombines TRBV6-1 with TRBJ1-2; D uncertain. Germline V gene data show CDR1 as MNHNS and CDR2 as SASEGT. The CDR3 consists of 11 residues. The V end was cut by 6 bases, the J end by 8 bases, with 10 bases between. The CDR3 is CASSVGPGYTF. CDR3 DNA: TGTGCCAGCAGCGTTGGCCCCGGCTACACCTTC.

This chain links TRBV7-9 with TRBJ1-2, with a tentative D call TRBD1 (6 bases). The CDR3 has 16 amino acids. From germline, CDR1 is SEHNR and CDR2 FQNEAQ (reference sequence). Trimming took off 3 bases at V and 1 base at J, with 15 bases between the two ends. The CDR3 bases are TGTGCCAGCAGCTTGGGGGCAGTACCAAATAACTATGGCTACACCTTC. It translates to CASSLGAVPNNYGYTF.